This passage covers 11 T cell receptor beta chains from one sample sequenced in a study of T-cell memory formation after mild COVID-19. A single record per CDR3 protein comes from TCRdb applying MiXCR to the 5' RACE reads. The sample has around 250,000 distinct CDR3 sequences, roughly 15% seen once. The sample taken for sequencing was PBMCs or a T cell subset sorted from them (not recorded which). All receptors derive from a man aged 18 to 35 who had mild COVID-19 (a few samples of this study predate the infection). Cell type and time point are not known.

The V call is TRBV6-5, the J call TRBJ1-4; no clear D. The CDR3 has 11 residues. Trimming took 8 bases from V and 8 from J, leaving 9 bases between them. Germline CDR1 is MNHEY and CDR2 is SVGAGI. The CDR3 coding sequence is TGTGCCAGCGGCACCCGGGAAAAACTGTTTTTT. Amino acids: CASGTREKLFF.

In its sample, this clonotype was seen a few times. The V gene is TRBV6-6, the J gene TRBJ1-1; 10 nucleotides line up with TRBD1. The trim removed 6 bases at V and 5 bases at J, leaving 6 bases unmatched. CDR3 size: 14 residues. Germline V gene lookup returns CDR1 MNHNY and CDR2 SVGAGI (reference sequence). CDR3 coding DNA: TGTGCCAGCAGCCCGGGACAGGGGTGGACTGAAGCTTTCTTT. Protein sequence: CASSPGQGWTEAFF.

The chain has TRBV6-4 and TRBJ2-1; 7 bases match TRBD2. J gave up 10 bases and V 7 bases, and 4 bases lay outside the gene matches. The CDR3 covers 11 residues. The germline gives CDR1 MRHNA, CDR2 SNTAGT. CDR3 coding DNA: TGTGCCAGCACTTCGGGGGGAGAGCAGTTCTTC. It yields the protein CASTSGGEQFF.

The chain uses TRBV9 and TRBJ2-1; TRBD2 might be the D (7 bases). CDR3 length equals 15 residues. Germline CDR1 and CDR2: SGDLS and YYNGEE. Trimming stripped 0 bases from V and 2 bases from J, with 9 bases between. CDR3 residues: CASSVEGGAYNEQFF. CDR3 bases: TGTGCCAGCAGCGTAGAGGGGGGGGCCTACAATGAGCAGTTCTTC. Drawing the rest from reference TRBV9 and TRBJ2-1, the complete variable domain is DSGVTQTPKHLITATGQRVTLRCSPRSGDLSVYWYQQSLDQGLQFLIQYYNGEERAKGNILERFSAQQFPDLHSELNLSSLELGDSALYFCASSVEGGAYNEQFFGPGTRLTVL.

J is TRBJ2-1 and V is TRBV7-9; no firm D call. The V end lost 3 bases, the J end lost 5 bases, and 5 bases lay between the germline ends. Germline assignment: CDR1 SEHNR and CDR2 FQNEAQ (reference sequence). The CDR3 extends over 12 amino acids. CDR3 loop: CASSFTHNEQFF. The CDR3 DNA sequence: TGTGCCAGCAGCTTCACCCACAATGAGCAGTTCTTC.

This rearrangement joins TRBV28 to TRBJ1-2, with 8 bases aligning to TRBD1. V lost 6 bases, J lost 4 bases, and 4 bases stayed unmatched. CDR3 length: 13 amino acids. Germline CDR1 reads MDHEN; CDR2 reads SYDVKM. The CDR3 here is CASRLGQAYGYTF. As DNA, the CDR3 is TGTGCCAGCAGACTGGGACAGGCCTATGGCTACACCTTC.

This clonotype occurred many times. The chain carries TRBV2 and TRBJ1-2; no reliable D call. Germline V gives CDR1 SNHLY, CDR2 FYNNEI. CDR3 size: 13 residues. Trimming took off 3 bases at V and 3 bases at J, with 8 bases between the two ends. The chain's CDR3 is CASSDSAYYGYTF. CDR3 DNA: TGTGCCAGCAGTGATTCGGCTTACTATGGCTACACCTTC.

This clonotype was found a few times. The chain is built from TRBV6-2 or TRBV6-3 and TRBJ1-1, with a tentative D call TRBD1 (6 bases). Germline CDR1 is MNHEY and CDR2 is SVGEGT. Trimming removed 4 bases at V and 11 bases at J, with 17 bases between. There are 13 residues in the CDR3. In DNA, the CDR3 is TGTGCCAGCAGTTCCCACAGGCAGGGGCGCGCTTTCTTT. Its protein product is CASSSHRQGRAFF.

V is TRBV15 and J is TRBJ1-6; TRBD1 might be the D (6 bases). V shed 0 bases and J shed 9 bases, with 12 bases lying between them. Looked up from germline, CDR1 is LNHNV and CDR2 is YYDKDF (reference sequence). The CDR3 is made up of 15 amino acids. The CDR3 protein is CATSRDKGVGSPLHF. The CDR3, as DNA: TGTGCCACCAGCAGAGATAAGGGGGTTGGTTCACCCCTCCACTTT.

This clonotype was seen ten or more times. The chain joins TRBV4-1 to TRBJ1-5, with unresolved D. The length of the CDR3 is 14 residues. Per germline, CDR1 MGHRA and CDR2 YSYEKL. V was shortened by 1 base and J by 6 bases, with 10 bases between the two germline ends. The CDR3 DNA follows: TGCGCCAGCAGCCAAGCCGGGAAAGCTCAGCCCCAGCATTTT. Protein product: CASSQAGKAQPQHF.

The CDR3 bases are TGCAGCGTTGATCGTGGGACCCTAAGTGATACGCAGTATTTT. Amino acids: CSVDRGTLSDTQYF. The chain carries TRBV29-1 and TRBJ2-3; the D call may be TRBD1 or TRBD2 (5 bases each). CDR1 is SQVTM and CDR2 is ANQGSEA in the germline V gene. Trimming shortened V by 3 bases and J by 6 bases, and 16 bases separated the two germline ends. This CDR3 is 14 amino acids long.